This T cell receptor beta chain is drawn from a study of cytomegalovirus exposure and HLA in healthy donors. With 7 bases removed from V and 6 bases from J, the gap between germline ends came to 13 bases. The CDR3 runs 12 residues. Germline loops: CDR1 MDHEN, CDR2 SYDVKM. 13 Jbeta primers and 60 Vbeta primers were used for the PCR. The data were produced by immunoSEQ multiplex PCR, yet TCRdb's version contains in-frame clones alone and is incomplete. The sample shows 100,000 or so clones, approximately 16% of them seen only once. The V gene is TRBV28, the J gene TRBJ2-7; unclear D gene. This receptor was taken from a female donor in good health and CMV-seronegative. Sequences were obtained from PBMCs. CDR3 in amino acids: CASTRRLGEQYF. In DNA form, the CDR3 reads TGTGCCAGCACGAGGCGGCTGGGCGAGCAGTACTTC.